This T cell receptor (beta chain) came from a study of shared clonotypes between healthy human individuals. The authors' processing: ImmunoSEQ supplied junction-only sequences lacking quality scores, so filtering was different. Using immunoSEQ multiplex PCR, the repertoire was profiled, and TCRdb retains in-frame clones only, with some absent. V and J calls and clone size are as listed in that table; D and trimming were resolved from the DNA. This sample has around 650,000 clones, with about 95% found just once. Notes on this clone: Its antigen is as yet unknown.

Positive CCR7 selection of CD45RO-negative cells yielded the naive CD8 cells, and terminally differentiated effector memory CD45RA+ cells were excluded. Study conclusions and caveats: Investigators expected sequencing depth to affect clonotype sharing among donors.

The trim removed 10 bases at V and 3 bases at J, leaving 7 bases unmatched. The CDR3 has 14 amino acids. Germline V gene sequence: CDR1 SEHNR, CDR2 FQNEAQ (reference sequence). The sequence was collected from a woman between 25 and 40 years old in good health. Sequenced material: naive CD8+ T cells sorted from blood. The rearrangement uses TRBV7-9 and TRBJ2-2; 8 nucleotides match TRBD1. The DNA of the CDR3 is TGTGCCACCTCGAGGACAGGGTACACCGGGGAGCTGTTTTTT. This translates into CATSRTGYTGELFF. The whole variable domain, remainder taken from reference TRBV7-9 and TRBJ2-2, is DTGVSQNPRHKITKRGQNVTFRCDPISEHNRLYWYRQTLGQGPEFLTYFQNEAQLEKSRLLSDRFSAERPKGSFSTLEIQRTEQGDSAMYLCATSRTGYTGELFFGEGSRLTVL.